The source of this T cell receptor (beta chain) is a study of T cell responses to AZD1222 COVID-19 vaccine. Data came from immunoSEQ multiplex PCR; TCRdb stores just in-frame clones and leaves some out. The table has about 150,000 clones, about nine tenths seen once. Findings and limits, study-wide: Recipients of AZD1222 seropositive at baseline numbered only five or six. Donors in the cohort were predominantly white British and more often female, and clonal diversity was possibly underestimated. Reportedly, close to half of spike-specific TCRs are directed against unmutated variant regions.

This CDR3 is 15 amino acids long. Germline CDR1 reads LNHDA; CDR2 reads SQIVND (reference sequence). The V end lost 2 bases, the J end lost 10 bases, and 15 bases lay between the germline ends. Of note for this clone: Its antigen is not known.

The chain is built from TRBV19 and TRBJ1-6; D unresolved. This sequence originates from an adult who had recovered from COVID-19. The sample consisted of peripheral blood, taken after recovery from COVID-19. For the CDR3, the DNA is TGTGCCAGTAGTATACCCCTCGACACTACCTCACCCCTCCACTTT. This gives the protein CASSIPLDTTSPLHF.